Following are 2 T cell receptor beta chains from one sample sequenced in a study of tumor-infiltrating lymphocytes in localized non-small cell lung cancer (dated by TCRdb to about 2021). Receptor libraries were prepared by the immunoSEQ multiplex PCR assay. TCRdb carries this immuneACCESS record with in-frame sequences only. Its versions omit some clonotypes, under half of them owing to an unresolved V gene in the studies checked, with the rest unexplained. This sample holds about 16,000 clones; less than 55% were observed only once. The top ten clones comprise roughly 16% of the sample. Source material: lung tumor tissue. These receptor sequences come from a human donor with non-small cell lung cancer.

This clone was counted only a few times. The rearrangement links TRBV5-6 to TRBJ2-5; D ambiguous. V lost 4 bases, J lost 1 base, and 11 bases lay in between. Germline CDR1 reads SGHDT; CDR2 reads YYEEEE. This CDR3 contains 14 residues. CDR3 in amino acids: CASSNNFFQETQYF. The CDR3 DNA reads TGTGCCAGCAGCAATAACTTTTTCCAAGAGACCCAGTACTTC.

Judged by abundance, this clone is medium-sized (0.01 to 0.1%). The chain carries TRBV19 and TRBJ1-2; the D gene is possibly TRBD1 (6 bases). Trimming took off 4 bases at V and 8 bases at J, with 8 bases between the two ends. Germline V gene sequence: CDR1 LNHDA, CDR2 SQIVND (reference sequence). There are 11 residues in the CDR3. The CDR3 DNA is TGTGCCAGTAGTACGGGGGGCGGCTACACCTTC. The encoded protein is CASSTGGGYTF.